The source of this T cell receptor beta chain is a study of blood T cell repertoires in COVID-19. The CDR3 is 14 residues long. After removal of 5 bases from V and 4 bases from J, the junction contained 4 bases not matched to a gene. In germline, CDR1 is SGHTA, CDR2 FQGNSA. Recovered status in Cohort 3 required two negative PCRs, clearance, or symptom resolution. Clones were sequenced by immunoSEQ multiplex PCR, and TCRdb holds only the in-frame ones, with some missing. The data show about 270,000 clones, with roughly 86% seen just once and approximately 2.6% held by the top ten. The sequenced sample consisted of PBMCs or T cells enriched from blood (not recorded which). This receptor was identified in a woman between 18 and 29 years old who had recovered from COVID-19. The rearrangement uses TRBV7-2 and TRBJ1-4; 7 nucleotides line up with TRBD1. The CDR3 region has the DNA TGTGCCAGCAGCCGGGACAGCGTTAATGAAAAACTGTTTTTT. As protein: CASSRDSVNEKLFF.